This T cell receptor beta chain was obtained from a study of shared clonotypes between healthy human individuals. Study observations and caveats: Generation probabilities were higher for clonotypes shared across all four sorted-subset donors than for unshared ones.

From germline, CDR1 is MNHEY and CDR2 SMNVEV (reference sequence). The CDR3 contains 14 residues. Trimming took 0 bases from V and 9 from J, leaving 12 bases between them. Clones were sequenced by immunoSEQ multiplex PCR, and TCRdb holds only the in-frame ones, with some missing. The data hold 780,000 or so clones, with just under 75% observed a single time. This clone has a handful of counts. Its antigen is unknown. The sequenced sample consisted of memory CD4+ T cells sorted from blood. Subset specified: CD45RA-negative fraction. The clonotype was recovered from a woman in her 30s in good health. This rearrangement joins TRBV27 to TRBJ2-1; tentative D call: TRBD1 (5 bases). The CDR3 loop is CASSLSGARGEQFF. In DNA form, the CDR3 reads TGTGCCAGCAGTTTATCAGGGGCTCGTGGTGAGCAGTTCTTC.